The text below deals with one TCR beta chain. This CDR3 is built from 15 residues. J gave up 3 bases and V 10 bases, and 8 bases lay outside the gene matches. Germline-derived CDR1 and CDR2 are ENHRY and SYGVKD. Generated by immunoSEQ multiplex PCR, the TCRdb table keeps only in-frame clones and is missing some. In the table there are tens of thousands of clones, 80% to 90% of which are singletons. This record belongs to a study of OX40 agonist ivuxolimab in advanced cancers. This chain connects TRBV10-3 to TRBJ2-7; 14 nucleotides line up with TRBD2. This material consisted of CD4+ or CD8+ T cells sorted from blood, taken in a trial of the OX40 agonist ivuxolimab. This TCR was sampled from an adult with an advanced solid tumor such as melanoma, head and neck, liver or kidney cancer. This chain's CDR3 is CATGTSGRGNYEQYF. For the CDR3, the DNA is TGTGCCACGGGGACTAGCGGGAGAGGTAACTACGAGCAGTACTTC.